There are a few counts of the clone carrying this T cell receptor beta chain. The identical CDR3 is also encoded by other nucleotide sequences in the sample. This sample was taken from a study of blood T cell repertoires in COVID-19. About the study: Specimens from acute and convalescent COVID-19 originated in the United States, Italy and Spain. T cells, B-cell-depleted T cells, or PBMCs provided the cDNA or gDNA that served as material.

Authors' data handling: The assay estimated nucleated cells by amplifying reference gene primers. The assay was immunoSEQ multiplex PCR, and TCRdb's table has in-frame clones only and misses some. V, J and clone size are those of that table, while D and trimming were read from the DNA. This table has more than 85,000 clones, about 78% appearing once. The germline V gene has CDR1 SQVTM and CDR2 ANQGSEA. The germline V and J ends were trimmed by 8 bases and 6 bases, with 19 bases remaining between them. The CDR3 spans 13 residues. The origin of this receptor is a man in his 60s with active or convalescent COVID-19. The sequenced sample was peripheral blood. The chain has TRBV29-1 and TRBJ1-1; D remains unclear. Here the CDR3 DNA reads TGCAGCTACCTTACTCTGGCAGGCCCTGAAGCTTTCTTT. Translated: CSYLTLAGPEAFF.